One TCR beta chain is described in this entry. The CDR3 has 16 amino acids. J gave up 1 base and V 5 bases, and 7 bases lay outside the gene matches. Germline lookup yields CDR1 SGHTA and CDR2 FQGNSA. Generated by immunoSEQ multiplex PCR, the TCRdb table keeps only in-frame clones and is missing some. Of roughly 400,000 clones in the sample, roughly 90% were seen once. The data originate from a study of blood T cell repertoires in COVID-19. Sequenced material: PBMCs or T cells enriched from blood (not recorded which). This TCR was sampled from a young woman who had been exposed to COVID-19. The rearrangement uses TRBV7-2 and TRBJ2-1; TRBD2 aligns across 8 bases. CDR3 protein: CASSTGTRSSYNEQFF. CDR3 sequence (DNA): TGTGCCAGCAGCACCGGGACTAGATCATCCTACAATGAGCAGTTCTTC.